Listed below are T cell receptor beta chains from one sample, sequenced in a study of monozygotic twins with cystic fibrosis. Only in-frame clones appear in the TCRdb table, and some are missing; sequencing was by immunoSEQ multiplex PCR. The sample holds tens of thousands of clones, over 75% seen once. The sequencing sample was made of blood. These receptors all stem from a girl aged 2-10 years with cystic fibrosis. The CDR3 runs from the conserved cysteine through the conserved F or W. D genes are given only for firm matches. Clone size, where shown, is once, few, many, or a class for clones that have expanded.

size: -
V: TRBV7-7
J: TRBJ2-2
D: -
CDR3: CASSFSLSELFF
DNA: TGTGCCAGCAGCTTTAGCCTATCGGAGCTGTTTTTT

size: -
V: TRBV7-6
J: TRBJ2-5
D: TRBD2
CDR3: CASSLGGGPQGTQYF
DNA: TGTGCCAGCAGCTTAGGCGGGGGGCCCCAGGGGACCCAGTACTTC

size: -
V: TRBV7-9
J: TRBJ1-2
D: -
CDR3: CASSFGNYGYTF
DNA: TGTGCCAGCAGCTTTGGGAACTATGGCTACACCTTC

size: -
V: TRBV5-1
J: TRBJ2-7
D: -
CDR3: CASSLLYPYEQYF
DNA: TGCGCCAGCAGCTTGTTATATCCCTACGAGCAGTACTTC

size: -
V: TRBV9
J: TRBJ1-1
D: -
CDR3: CASSVRGQDTEAFF
DNA: TGTGCCAGCAGCGTCCGGGGGCAGGACACTGAAGCTTTCTTT

size: -
V: TRBV4-3
J: TRBJ1-3
D: -
CDR3: CASSQDSGSGNTIYF
DNA: TGCGCCAGCAGCCAAGATTCCGGCTCTGGAAACACCATATATTTT

size: -
V: TRBV5-6
J: TRBJ1-1
D: TRBD1
CDR3: CASSLWDRGYTEAFF
DNA: TGTGCCAGCAGCTTGTGGGACAGGGGATATACTGAAGCTTTCTTT

size: -
V: TRBV5-4
J: TRBJ2-2
D: TRBD2
CDR3: CASSLGLAGGPGELFF
DNA: TGTGCCAGCAGCTTGGGCCTAGCGGGGGGCCCGGGGGAGCTGTTTTTT

size: -
V: TRBV9
J: TRBJ2-2
D: -
CDR3: CASSVPHPGELFF
DNA: TGTGCCAGCAGCGTTCCCCATCCCGGGGAGCTGTTTTTT

size: -
V: TRBV29-1
J: TRBJ1-1
D: -
CDR3: CSVEGEGVGMNTEAFF
DNA: TGCAGCGTTGAAGGGGAGGGGGTTGGGATGAACACTGAAGCTTTCTTT

size: -
V: TRBV7-2
J: TRBJ2-7
D: -
CDR3: CASSLEALNEQYF
DNA: TGTGCCAGCAGCTTAGAGGCCCTCAACGAGCAGTACTTC

size: once
V: TRBV6-1
J: TRBJ1-1
D: -
CDR3: CASSQLATEAFF
DNA: TGTGCCAGCTCCCAGTTGGCCACTGAAGCTTTCTTT

size: -
V: TRBV30
J: TRBJ1-4
D: TRBD1
CDR3: CAWTGGSNEKLFF
DNA: TGTGCCTGGACAGGGGGCTCAAATGAAAAACTGTTTTTT

size: -
V: TRBV6-5
J: TRBJ1-2
D: -
CDR3: CASSGGGGYTF
DNA: TGTGCCAGCAGTGGAGGGGGGGGCTACACCTTC

size: -
V: TRBV6-5
J: TRBJ1-1
D: TRBD1
CDR3: CASSYSRQGNTEAFF
DNA: TGTGCCAGCAGTTACTCAAGACAGGGAAACACTGAAGCTTTCTTT

size: -
V: TRBV15
J: TRBJ1-6
D: -
CDR3: CATSLIPNSPLHF
DNA: TGTGCCACCAGTCTAATCCCTAATTCACCCCTCCACTTT

size: -
V: TRBV21-1
J: TRBJ2-1
D: -
CDR3: CASSKQGYNEQFF
DNA: TGTGCCAGCAGCAAACAGGGGTACAATGAGCAGTTCTTC

size: -
V: TRBV18
J: TRBJ2-3
D: -
CDR3: CASSPVGASTDTQYF
DNA: TGTGCCAGCTCACCAGTCGGGGCTAGCACAGATACGCAGTATTTT

size: -
V: TRBV18
J: TRBJ1-1
D: TRBD1
CDR3: CASSADRGLTEAFF
DNA: TGTGCCAGCTCAGCCGACAGGGGGCTCACTGAAGCTTTCTTT

size: -
V: TRBV7-9
J: TRBJ2-7
D: -
CDR3: CASSRFGPRRLRHEQYF
DNA: TGTGCCAGCAGCCGCTTCGGGCCGCGGAGACTCCGCCACGAGCAGTACTTC

size: -
V: TRBV30
J: TRBJ2-2
D: TRBD2
CDR3: CAWTVGSGDTGELFF
DNA: TGTGCCTGGACTGTCGGTAGCGGGGACACCGGGGAGCTGTTTTTT

size: -
V: TRBV9
J: TRBJ2-5
D: -
CDR3: CASSVSPGRQETQYF
DNA: TGTGCCAGCAGCGTGAGCCCAGGGCGGCAAGAGACCCAGTACTTC

size: -
V: TRBV4-2
J: TRBJ2-6
D: TRBD2
CDR3: CASSQGDLAGHSGANVLTF
DNA: TGTGCCAGCAGCCAAGGAGATCTAGCGGGGCACTCTGGGGCCAACGTCCTGACTTTC

size: once
V: TRBV30
J: TRBJ1-1
D: -
CDR3: CAWSVRQNTEAFF
DNA: TGTGCCTGGAGTGTACGACAGAACACTGAAGCTTTCTTT

size: few
V: TRBV19
J: TRBJ2-1
D: TRBD2
CDR3: CASSRHKDSGASYNEQFF
DNA: TGTGCCAGTAGCCGTCACAAAGATAGCGGGGCCTCCTACAATGAGCAGTTCTTC

size: -
V: TRBV9
J: TRBJ1-1
D: -
CDR3: CASSPDIGNTEAFF
DNA: TGTGCCAGCAGCCCGGACATTGGGAACACTGAAGCTTTCTTT

size: -
V: TRBV5-1
J: TRBJ1-2
D: TRBD1
CDR3: CASSLGDREDYGYTF
DNA: TGCGCCAGCAGCTTGGGGGACAGAGAGGACTATGGCTACACCTTC

size: -
V: TRBV5-1
J: TRBJ2-2
D: TRBD1
CDR3: CASSFDRGDTGELFF
DNA: TGCGCCAGCAGCTTTGACAGGGGGGACACCGGGGAGCTGTTTTTT

size: -
V: TRBV10-3
J: TRBJ2-3
D: -
CDR3: CAISESSDTQYF
DNA: TGTGCCATCAGTGAGTCGTCGGATACGCAGTATTTT

size: -
V: TRBV4-1
J: TRBJ2-1
D: TRBD1
CDR3: CASSQDQGQGAGWGNEQFF
DNA: TGCGCCAGCAGCCAAGATCAAGGACAGGGGGCTGGTTGGGGCAATGAGCAGTTCTTC

size: -
V: TRBV27
J: TRBJ1-6
D: -
CDR3: CASSAQGYNSPLHF
DNA: TGTGCCAGCAGTGCCCAGGGATATAATTCACCCCTCCACTTT

size: -
V: TRBV30
J: TRBJ1-1
D: -
CDR3: CAWIQRTASEAFF
DNA: TGTGCCTGGATCCAACGCACGGCCTCTGAAGCTTTCTTT

size: -
V: TRBV5-1
J: TRBJ1-2
D: -
CDR3: CASSLEGLADGYTF
DNA: TGCGCCAGCAGCTTGGAAGGATTGGCCGATGGCTACACCTTC

size: -
V: TRBV30
J: TRBJ2-1
D: -
CDR3: CAWSGEWVSYNEQFF
DNA: TGTGCCTGGAGTGGGGAATGGGTATCCTACAATGAGCAGTTCTTC

size: -
V: TRBV19
J: TRBJ1-1
D: -
CDR3: CATGKNTEAFF
DNA: TGTGCCACGGGGAAGAACACTGAAGCTTTCTTT

size: few
V: TRBV7-6
J: TRBJ1-3
D: -
CDR3: CASSLVAAGTSGNTIYF
DNA: TGTGCCAGCAGCTTAGTGGCAGCAGGGACATCTGGAAACACCATATATTTT

size: -
V: TRBV14
J: TRBJ1-2
D: -
CDR3: CASSPFRSNYGYTF
DNA: TGTGCCAGCAGCCCTTTTCGATCTAACTATGGCTACACCTTC

size: -
V: TRBV7-3
J: TRBJ2-2
D: TRBD1
CDR3: CASSPLRQGASTGELFF
DNA: TGTGCCAGCAGCCCCCTTAGGCAGGGGGCGTCCACCGGGGAGCTGTTTTTT

size: -
V: TRBV30
J: TRBJ2-2
D: TRBD2
CDR3: CAWSVRGGTGELFF
DNA: TGTGCCTGGAGTGTGCGGGGGGGCACCGGGGAGCTGTTTTTT

size: -
V: TRBV7-8
J: TRBJ1-6
D: TRBD1
CDR3: CASSWGQATYNSPLHF
DNA: TGTGCCAGCAGCTGGGGACAGGCTACCTATAATTCACCCCTCCACTTT

size: -
V: TRBV5-1
J: TRBJ1-3
D: -
CDR3: CASTFDSGNTIYF
DNA: TGCGCCAGCACCTTCGACTCTGGAAACACCATATATTTT

size: -
V: TRBV5-6
J: TRBJ1-5
D: -
CDR3: CASSFDRQPNQPQHF
DNA: TGTGCCAGCAGCTTTGACAGGCAACCTAATCAGCCCCAGCATTTT

size: few
V: TRBV6-6
J: TRBJ1-5
D: -
CDR3: CASHWGPGVRNQPQHF
DNA: TGTGCCAGCCACTGGGGACCAGGGGTCCGCAATCAGCCCCAGCATTTT

size: -
V: TRBV7-7
J: TRBJ1-2
D: TRBD1
CDR3: CASSLRSLTGDLVKDGYTF
DNA: TGTGCCAGCAGCTTACGGTCGTTGACAGGGGATTTGGTTAAAGATGGCTACACCTTC

size: once
V: TRBV7-2
J: TRBJ2-6
D: -
CDR3: CASSSQGTGANVLTF
DNA: TGTGCCAGCAGCTCCCAGGGGACTGGGGCCAACGTCCTGACTTTC

size: -
V: TRBV30
J: TRBJ1-6
D: TRBD1
CDR3: CAWSSPRGGTSNSPLHF
DNA: TGTGCCTGGAGCAGCCCCAGGGGGGGAACGAGTAATTCACCCCTCCACTTT

size: -
V: TRBV7-2
J: TRBJ2-1
D: -
CDR3: CASSFRQGEVNEQFF
DNA: TGTGCCAGCAGCTTTAGGCAGGGTGAGGTCAATGAGCAGTTCTTC

size: -
V: TRBV4-1
J: TRBJ2-7
D: -
CDR3: CASSQGPGAIYEQYF
DNA: TGCGCCAGCAGCCAAGGGCCGGGGGCCATCTACGAGCAGTACTTC

size: -
V: TRBV2
J: TRBJ1-2
D: -
CDR3: CASDGTFSGTGPNYGYTF
DNA: TGTGCCAGCGATGGTACCTTTTCCGGGACCGGTCCAAACTATGGCTACACCTTC

size: -
V: TRBV6-6
J: TRBJ1-3
D: -
CDR3: CASSYGGGSGNTIYF
DNA: TGTGCCAGCAGTTACGGAGGGGGCTCTGGAAACACCATATATTTT

size: -
V: TRBV5-1
J: TRBJ1-2
D: -
CDR3: CASSFLGVGYTF
DNA: TGCGCCAGCAGCTTCTTAGGGGTGGGCTACACCTTC

size: -
V: TRBV2
J: TRBJ1-1
D: -
CDR3: CASRARYMNTEAFF
DNA: TGTGCCAGCAGGGCCCGGTACATGAACACTGAAGCTTTCTTT

size: -
V: TRBV5-5
J: TRBJ1-6
D: TRBD1
CDR3: CASTTGQLSSYNSPLHF
DNA: TGTGCCAGCACCACGGGACAGTTGAGCTCCTATAATTCACCCCTCCACTTT